This T cell receptor (beta chain) was recovered during a study of control samples from healthy donors and cancer patients. The table came from immunoSEQ multiplex PCR; TCRdb's copy has only in-frame clones and leaves some out. The table has approximately 6,600 clones, approximately 72% seen once. This TCR was sampled from a male donor with melanoma. Sequencing used formalin-fixed, paraffin-embedded tissue.

The CDR3 bases are TGCGCCAGCAGCCAAAAATTTTCCGGACTAATCTACGAGCAGTACTTC. This codes for CASSQKFSGLIYEQYF. The chain combines TRBV4-3 with TRBJ2-7; perhaps TRBD2 as D (6 bases). The CDR3 covers 16 residues. V was cut by 2 bases and J by 3 bases, with 17 bases left in between. The germline V gene encodes CDR1 LGHNA and CDR2 YSLEER.